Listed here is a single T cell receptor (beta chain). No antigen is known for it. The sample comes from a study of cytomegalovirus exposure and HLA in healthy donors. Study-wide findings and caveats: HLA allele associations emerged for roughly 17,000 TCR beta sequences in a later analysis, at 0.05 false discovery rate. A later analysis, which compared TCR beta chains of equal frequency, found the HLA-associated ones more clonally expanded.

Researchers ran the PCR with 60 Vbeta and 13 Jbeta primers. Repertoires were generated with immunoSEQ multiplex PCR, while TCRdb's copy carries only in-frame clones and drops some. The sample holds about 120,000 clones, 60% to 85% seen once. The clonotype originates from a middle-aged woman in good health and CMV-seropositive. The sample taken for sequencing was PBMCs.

CDR3 amino acids: CASSLGLAGETQYF. In nucleotides, the CDR3 is TGTGCCAGCAGCTTAGGTCTAGCGGGAGAGACCCAGTACTTC. This chain joins TRBV7-2 and TRBJ2-5, with 8 bases matching TRBD2. The CDR3 totals 14 residues. Germline V gene data show CDR1 as SGHTA and CDR2 as FQGNSA. The junction had 2 bases not matched to a gene; V was cut back by 1 base and J by 4 bases.